The clone carrying this T cell receptor (beta chain) was seen repeatedly, ten times or more. Via MiXCR, TCRdb re-called the 5' RACE reads, giving one row per CDR3 protein. The sample records some 59,000 distinct CDR3 sequences, approximately 9.9% being singletons. Trimming pared 8 bases from V and 6 bases from J, leaving 22 bases between. The CDR3 spans 16 residues. CDR1 and CDR2 (germline): SEHNR, FQNEAQ (reference sequence). The sample comes from a study of early T cells in non-severe SARS-CoV-2 infection. The V and J genes are TRBV7-9 and TRBJ2-2; D not resolved. Sequences were obtained from whole blood. The receptor was isolated from an adult who was a healthcare worker with PCR-confirmed SARS-CoV-2 infection or an uninfected control (not recorded which). CDR3 coding DNA: TGTGCCAGCGGATCCTCCGAGAGATTCGGTGCCGGGGAGCTGTTTTTT. Its translation: CASGSSERFGAGELFF.